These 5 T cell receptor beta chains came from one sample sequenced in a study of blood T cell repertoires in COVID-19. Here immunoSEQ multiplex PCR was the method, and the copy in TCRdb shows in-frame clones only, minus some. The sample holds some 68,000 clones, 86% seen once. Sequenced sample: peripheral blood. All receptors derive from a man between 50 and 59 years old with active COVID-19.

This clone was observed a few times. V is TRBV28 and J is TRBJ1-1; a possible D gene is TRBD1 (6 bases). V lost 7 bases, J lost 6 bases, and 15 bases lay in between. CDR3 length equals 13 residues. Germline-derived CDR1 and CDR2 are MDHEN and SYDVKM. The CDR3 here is CASIQGRRAEAFF. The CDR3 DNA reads TGTGCCAGCATCCAGGGGCGTCGGGCTGAAGCTTTCTTT.

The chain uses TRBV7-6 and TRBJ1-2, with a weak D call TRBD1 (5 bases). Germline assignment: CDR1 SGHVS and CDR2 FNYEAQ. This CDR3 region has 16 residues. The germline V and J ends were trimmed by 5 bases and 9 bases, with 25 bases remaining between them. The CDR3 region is CASSETGPPHHASYTF. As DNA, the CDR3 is TGTGCCAGCAGCGAAACAGGCCCCCCCCATCATGCCAGCTACACCTTC. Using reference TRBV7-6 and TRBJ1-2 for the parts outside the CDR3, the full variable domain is GAGVSQSPRYKVTKRGQDVALRCDPISGHVSLYWYRQALGQGPEFLTYFNYEAQQDKSGLPNDRFSAERPEGSISTLTIQRTEQRDSAMYRCASSETGPPHHASYTFGSGTRLTVV.

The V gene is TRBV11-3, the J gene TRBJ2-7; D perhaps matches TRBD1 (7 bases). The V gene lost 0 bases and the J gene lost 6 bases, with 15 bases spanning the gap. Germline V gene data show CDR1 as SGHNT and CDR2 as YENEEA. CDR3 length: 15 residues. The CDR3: CASSLDGGGQAEQYF. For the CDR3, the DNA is TGTGCCAGCAGCTTAGATGGAGGGGGCCAGGCCGAGCAGTACTTC.

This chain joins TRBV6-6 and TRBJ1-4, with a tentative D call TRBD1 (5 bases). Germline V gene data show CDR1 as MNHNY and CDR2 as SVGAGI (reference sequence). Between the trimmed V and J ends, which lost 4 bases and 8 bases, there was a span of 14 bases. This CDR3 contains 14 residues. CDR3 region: CASSFRSKGEKLFF. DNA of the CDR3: TGTGCCAGCAGTTTTCGATCTAAGGGGGAAAAACTGTTTTTT.

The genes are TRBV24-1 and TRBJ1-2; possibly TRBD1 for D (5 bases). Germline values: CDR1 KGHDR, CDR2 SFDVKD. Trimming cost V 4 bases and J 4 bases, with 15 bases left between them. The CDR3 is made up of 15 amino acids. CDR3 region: CATSDADSGGYGYTF. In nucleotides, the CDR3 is TGTGCCACCAGTGACGCTGACAGCGGGGGCTATGGCTACACCTTC.